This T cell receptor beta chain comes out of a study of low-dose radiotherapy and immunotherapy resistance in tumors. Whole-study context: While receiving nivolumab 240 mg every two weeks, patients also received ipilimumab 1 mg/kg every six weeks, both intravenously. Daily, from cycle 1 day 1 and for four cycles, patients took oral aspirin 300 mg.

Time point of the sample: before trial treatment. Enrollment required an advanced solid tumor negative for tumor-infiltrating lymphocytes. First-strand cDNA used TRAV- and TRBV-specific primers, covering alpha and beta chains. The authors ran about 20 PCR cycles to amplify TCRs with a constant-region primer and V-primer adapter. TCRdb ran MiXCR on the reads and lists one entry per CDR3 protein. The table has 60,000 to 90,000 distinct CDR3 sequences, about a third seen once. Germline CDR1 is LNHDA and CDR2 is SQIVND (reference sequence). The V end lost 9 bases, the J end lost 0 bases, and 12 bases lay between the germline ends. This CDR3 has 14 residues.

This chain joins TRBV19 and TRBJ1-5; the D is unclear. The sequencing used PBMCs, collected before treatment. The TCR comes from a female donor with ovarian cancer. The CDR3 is CASGQAGSNQPQHF. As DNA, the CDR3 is TGTGCCAGCGGGCAGGCCGGTAGCAATCAGCCCCAGCATTTT. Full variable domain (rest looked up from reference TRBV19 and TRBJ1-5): DGGITQSPKYLFRKEGQNVTLSCEQNLNHDAMYWYRQDPGQGLRLIYYSQIVNDFQKGDIAEGYSVSREKKESFPLTVTSAQKNPTAFYLCASGQAGSNQPQHFGDGTRLSIL.